This entry concerns a single T cell receptor beta chain. Its antigen is not identified. V was trimmed by 5 bases and J by 4 bases, leaving 8 bases between them. The CDR3 length is 11 residues. Germline-derived CDR1 and CDR2 are DFQATT and SNEGSKA (reference sequence). The donors, all of them Caucasian adults, lived in Nashville, Tennessee. The data originate from a study of shared clonotypes between healthy human individuals. Findings and limits, study-wide: Non-shared clonotypes were found to have lower generation probabilities than the clonotypes that were shared by all four of the sorted-subset donors. The study's rarefaction showed incomplete sorted-subset sequencing despite large depth.

Assay used: immunoSEQ multiplex PCR; TCRdb lists only in-frame clones, some missing. The sample lists approximately 100,000 clones; around 64% were seen once. The clonotype originates from a woman aged 25 to 45 in good health. Sequencing used memory CD8+ T cells sorted from blood. Subset denoted: CD45RO+ cells pooled with CCR7-negative TemRA cells. This chain joins TRBV20-1 and TRBJ2-5; a weak D match, TRBD2 (6 bases). The CDR3 loop reads CSASGRETQYF. CDR3 DNA: TGCAGTGCTTCCGGGAGAGAGACCCAGTACTTC.